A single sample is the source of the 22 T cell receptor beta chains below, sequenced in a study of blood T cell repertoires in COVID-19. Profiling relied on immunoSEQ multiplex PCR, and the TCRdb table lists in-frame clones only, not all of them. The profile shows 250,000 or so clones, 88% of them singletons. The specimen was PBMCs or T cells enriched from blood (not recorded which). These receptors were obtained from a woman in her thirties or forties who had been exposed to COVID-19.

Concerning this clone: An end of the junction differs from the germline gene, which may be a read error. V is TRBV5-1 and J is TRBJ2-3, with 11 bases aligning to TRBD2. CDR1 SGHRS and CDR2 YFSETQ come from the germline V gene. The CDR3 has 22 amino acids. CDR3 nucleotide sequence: TGTGCCAGCAGCTCAACCCAACTCGTAGCGGGAGGGCCCCTACCCTTCGCAGATACGCAGTATTTT. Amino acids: CASSSTQLVAGGPLPFADTQYF.

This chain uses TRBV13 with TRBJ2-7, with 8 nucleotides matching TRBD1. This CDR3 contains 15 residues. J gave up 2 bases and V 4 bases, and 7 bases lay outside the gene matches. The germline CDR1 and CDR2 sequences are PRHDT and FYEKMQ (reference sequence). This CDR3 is CASSSGQGTAYEQYV. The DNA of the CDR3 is TGTGCCAGCAGCTCAGGACAGGGAACAGCCTACGAGCAGTACGTC.

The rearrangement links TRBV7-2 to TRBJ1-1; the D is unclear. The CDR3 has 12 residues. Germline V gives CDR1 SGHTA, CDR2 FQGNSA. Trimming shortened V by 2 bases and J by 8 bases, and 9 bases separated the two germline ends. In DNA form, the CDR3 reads TGTGCCAGCAGCTTATTATCGTTAGAAGCTTTCTTT. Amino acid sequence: CASSLLSLEAFF.

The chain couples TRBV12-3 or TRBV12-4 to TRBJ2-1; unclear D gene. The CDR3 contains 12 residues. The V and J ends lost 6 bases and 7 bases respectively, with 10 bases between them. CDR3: CASSKQQNEQFF. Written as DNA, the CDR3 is TGTGCCAGCAGCAAACAGCAGAATGAGCAGTTCTTC.

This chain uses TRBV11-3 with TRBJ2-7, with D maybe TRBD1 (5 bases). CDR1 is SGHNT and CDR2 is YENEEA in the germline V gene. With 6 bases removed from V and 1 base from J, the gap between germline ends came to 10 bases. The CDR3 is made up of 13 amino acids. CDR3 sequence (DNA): TGTGCCAGCAGATCACCAGGGTCCTACGAGCAGTACGTC. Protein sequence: CASRSPGSYEQYV.

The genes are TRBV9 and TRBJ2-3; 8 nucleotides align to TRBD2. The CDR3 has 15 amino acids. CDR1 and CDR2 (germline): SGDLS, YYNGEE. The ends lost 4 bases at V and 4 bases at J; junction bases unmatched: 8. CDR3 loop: CASSLTAGAADTQYF. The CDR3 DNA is TGTGCCAGCAGCTTAACAGCGGGAGCGGCAGATACGCAGTATTTT.

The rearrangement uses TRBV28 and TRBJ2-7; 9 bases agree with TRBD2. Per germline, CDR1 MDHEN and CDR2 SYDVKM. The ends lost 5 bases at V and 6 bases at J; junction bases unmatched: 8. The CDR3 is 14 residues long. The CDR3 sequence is CASSNAGGRREQYF. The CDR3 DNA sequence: TGTGCCAGCAGTAACGCGGGGGGGCGCCGCGAGCAGTACTTC. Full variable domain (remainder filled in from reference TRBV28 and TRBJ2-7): DVKVTQSSRYLVKRTGEKVFLECVQDMDHENMFWYRQDPGLGLRLIYFSYDVKMKEKGDIPEGYSVSREKKERFSLILESASTNQTSMYLCASSNAGGRREQYFGPGTRLTVT.

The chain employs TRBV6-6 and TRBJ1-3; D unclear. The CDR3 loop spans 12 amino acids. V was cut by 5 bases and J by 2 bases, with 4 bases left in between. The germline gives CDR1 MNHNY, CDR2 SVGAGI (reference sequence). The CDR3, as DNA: TGTGCCAGCAGTCCGGCTGGAAACACCATATATTTT. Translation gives CASSPAGNTIYF.

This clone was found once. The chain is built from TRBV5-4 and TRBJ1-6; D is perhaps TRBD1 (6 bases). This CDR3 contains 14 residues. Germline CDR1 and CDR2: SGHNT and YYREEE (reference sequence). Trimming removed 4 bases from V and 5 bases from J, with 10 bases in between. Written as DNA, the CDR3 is TGTGCCAGCAGCCCCGGACAGAATAATTCACCCCTCCACTTT. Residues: CASSPGQNNSPLHF.

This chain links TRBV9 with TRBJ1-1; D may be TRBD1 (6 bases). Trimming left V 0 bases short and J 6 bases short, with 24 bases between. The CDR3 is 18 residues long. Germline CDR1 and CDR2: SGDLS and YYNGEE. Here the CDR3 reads CASSVVGHAGARSAEAFF. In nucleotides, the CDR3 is TGTGCCAGCAGCGTAGTTGGGCATGCGGGGGCGAGGAGCGCTGAAGCTTTCTTT.

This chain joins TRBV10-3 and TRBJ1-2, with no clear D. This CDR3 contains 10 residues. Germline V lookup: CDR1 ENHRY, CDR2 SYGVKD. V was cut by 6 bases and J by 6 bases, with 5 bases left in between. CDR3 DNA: TGTGCCATCAGGGCGGATGGCTACACCTTC. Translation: CAIRADGYTF.

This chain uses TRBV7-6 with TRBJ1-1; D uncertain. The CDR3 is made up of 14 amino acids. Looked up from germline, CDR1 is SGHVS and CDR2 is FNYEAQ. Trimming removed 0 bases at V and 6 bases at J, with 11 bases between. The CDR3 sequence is CASSLAPKPAEAFF. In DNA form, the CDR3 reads TGTGCCAGCAGCTTAGCTCCGAAGCCCGCTGAAGCTTTCTTT.

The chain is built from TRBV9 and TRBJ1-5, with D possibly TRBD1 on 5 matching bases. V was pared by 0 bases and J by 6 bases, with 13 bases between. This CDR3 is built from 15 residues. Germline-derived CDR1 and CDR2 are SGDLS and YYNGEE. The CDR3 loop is CASSVEGLGGQPQHF. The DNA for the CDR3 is TGTGCCAGCAGCGTAGAAGGTCTGGGGGGTCAGCCCCAGCATTTT.

CDR3 in amino acids: CASSFAGGPGTSPTDTQYF. In DNA, the CDR3 is TGTGCCAGCAGCTTTGCGGGGGGGCCGGGTACCTCACCCACAGATACGCAGTATTTT. V and J are TRBV11-3 and TRBJ2-3; TRBD2 agrees at 9 bases. Trimming took 3 bases from V and 2 from J; bases not matched to a gene: 15. The length of the CDR3 is 19 residues. Germline loops: CDR1 SGHNT, CDR2 YENEEA.

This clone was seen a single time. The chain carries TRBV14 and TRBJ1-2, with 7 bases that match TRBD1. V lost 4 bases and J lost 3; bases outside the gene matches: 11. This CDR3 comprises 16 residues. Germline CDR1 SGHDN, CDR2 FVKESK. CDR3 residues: CASSPQSLQGYYGYTF. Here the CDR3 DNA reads TGTGCCAGCAGCCCCCAGTCTTTACAGGGGTACTATGGCTACACCTTC.

The CDR3 is CASSPQDRGNSPLHF. The CDR3 coding sequence is TGTGCCAGCTCTCCGCAGGACAGGGGTAATTCACCCCTCCACTTT. The rearrangement uses TRBV18 and TRBJ1-6; 9 bases match TRBD1. This CDR3 region has 15 residues. J lost 6 bases, V lost 6 bases, and 6 bases had no gene match. CDR1 and CDR2 from the germline V gene are KGHSH and LQKENI.

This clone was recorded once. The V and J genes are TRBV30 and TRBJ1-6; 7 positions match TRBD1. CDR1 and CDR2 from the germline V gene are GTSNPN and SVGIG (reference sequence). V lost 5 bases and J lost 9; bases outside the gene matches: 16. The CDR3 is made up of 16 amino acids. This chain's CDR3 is CAWGRGGTALGSPLHF. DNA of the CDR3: TGTGCCTGGGGTCGAGGGGGGACAGCTCTTGGTTCACCCCTCCACTTT. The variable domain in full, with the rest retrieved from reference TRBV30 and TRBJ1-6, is SQTIHQWPATLVQPVGSPLSLECTVEGTSNPNLYWYRQAAGRGLQLLFYSVGIGQISSEVPQNLSASRPQDRQFILSSKKLLLSDSGFYLCAWGRGGTALGSPLHFGNGTRLTVT.

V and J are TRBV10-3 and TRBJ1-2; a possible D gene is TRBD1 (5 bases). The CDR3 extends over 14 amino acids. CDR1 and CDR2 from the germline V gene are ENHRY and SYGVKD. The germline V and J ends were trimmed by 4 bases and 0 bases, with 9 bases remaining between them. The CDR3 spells CAISAQGANYGYTF. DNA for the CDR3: TGTGCCATCAGTGCCCAGGGCGCTAACTATGGCTACACCTTC.

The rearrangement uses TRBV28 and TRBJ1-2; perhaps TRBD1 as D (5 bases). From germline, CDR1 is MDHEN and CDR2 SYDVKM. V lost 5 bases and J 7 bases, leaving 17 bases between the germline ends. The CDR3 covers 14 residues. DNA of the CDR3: TGTGCCAGCAGTCCTCAGGGCGCAGAGGTTGGCTACACCTTC. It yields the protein CASSPQGAEVGYTF.

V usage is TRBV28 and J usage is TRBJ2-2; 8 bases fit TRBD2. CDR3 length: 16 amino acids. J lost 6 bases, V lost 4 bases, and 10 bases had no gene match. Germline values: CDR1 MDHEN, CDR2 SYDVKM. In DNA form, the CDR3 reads TGTGCCAGCAGTTCCCCGGGGGGGCAATACTCCGGGGAGCTGTTTTTT. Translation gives CASSSPGGQYSGELFF. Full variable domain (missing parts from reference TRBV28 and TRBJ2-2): DVKVTQSSRYLVKRTGEKVFLECVQDMDHENMFWYRQDPGLGLRLIYFSYDVKMKEKGDIPEGYSVSREKKERFSLILESASTNQTSMYLCASSSPGGQYSGELFFGEGSRLTVL.

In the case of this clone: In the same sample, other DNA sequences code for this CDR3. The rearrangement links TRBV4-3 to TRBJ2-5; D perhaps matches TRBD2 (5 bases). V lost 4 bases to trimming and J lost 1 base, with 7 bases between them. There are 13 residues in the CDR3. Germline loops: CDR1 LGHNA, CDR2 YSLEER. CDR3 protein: CASSREIQETQYF. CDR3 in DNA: TGCGCCAGCAGCCGGGAGATCCAAGAGACCCAGTACTTC.

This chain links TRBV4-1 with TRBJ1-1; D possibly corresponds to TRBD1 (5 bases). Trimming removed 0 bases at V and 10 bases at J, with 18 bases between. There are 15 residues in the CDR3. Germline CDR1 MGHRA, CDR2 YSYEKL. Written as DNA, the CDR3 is TGCGCCAGCAGCCAAGATCAGGGCGCCGACACGCGAGCTTTCTTT. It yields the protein CASSQDQGADTRAFF.